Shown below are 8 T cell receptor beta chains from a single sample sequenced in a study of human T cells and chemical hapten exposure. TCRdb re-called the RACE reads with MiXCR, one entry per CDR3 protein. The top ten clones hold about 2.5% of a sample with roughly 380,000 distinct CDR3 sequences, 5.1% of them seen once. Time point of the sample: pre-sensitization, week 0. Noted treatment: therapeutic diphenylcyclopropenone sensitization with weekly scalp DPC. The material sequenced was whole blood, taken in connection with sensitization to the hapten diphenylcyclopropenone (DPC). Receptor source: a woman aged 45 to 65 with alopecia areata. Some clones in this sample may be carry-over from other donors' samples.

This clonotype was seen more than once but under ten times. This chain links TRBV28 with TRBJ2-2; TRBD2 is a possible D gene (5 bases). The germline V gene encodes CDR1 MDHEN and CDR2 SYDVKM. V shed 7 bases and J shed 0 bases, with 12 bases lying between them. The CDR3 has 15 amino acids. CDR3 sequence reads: CASTLGSSNTGELFF. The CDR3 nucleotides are TGTGCCAGCACCTTGGGGAGCTCGAACACCGGGGAGCTGTTTTTT.

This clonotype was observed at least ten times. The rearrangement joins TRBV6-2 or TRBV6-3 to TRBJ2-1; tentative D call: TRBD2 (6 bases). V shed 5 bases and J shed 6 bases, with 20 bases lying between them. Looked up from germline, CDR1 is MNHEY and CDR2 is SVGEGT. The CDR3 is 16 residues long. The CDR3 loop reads CASSQPIGAGGNEQFF. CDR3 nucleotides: TGTGCCAGCAGTCAACCCATAGGAGCGGGCGGCAATGAGCAGTTCTTC.

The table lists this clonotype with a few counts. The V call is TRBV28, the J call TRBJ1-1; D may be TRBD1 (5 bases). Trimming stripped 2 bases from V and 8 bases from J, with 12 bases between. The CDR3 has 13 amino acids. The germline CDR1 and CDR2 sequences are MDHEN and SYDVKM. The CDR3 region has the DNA TGTGCCAGCAGTTTAGTACAGGCTAAGGAAGCTTTCTTT. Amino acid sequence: CASSLVQAKEAFF. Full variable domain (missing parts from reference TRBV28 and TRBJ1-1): DVKVTQSSRYLVKRTGEKVFLECVQDMDHENMFWYRQDPGLGLRLIYFSYDVKMKEKGDIPEGYSVSREKKERFSLILESASTNQTSMYLCASSLVQAKEAFFGQGTRLTVV.

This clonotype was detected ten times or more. In nucleotides, the CDR3 is TGCAGCGTTGAAACTAGCGGGATCGGTAATGAGCAGTTCTTC. Translated, it gives CSVETSGIGNEQFF. V is TRBV29-1 and J is TRBJ2-1, with 10 bases fitting TRBD2. CDR1 SQVTM and CDR2 ANQGSEA come from the germline V gene. The CDR3 covers 14 residues. V was pared by 2 bases and J by 7 bases, with 5 bases of the junction left unmatched.

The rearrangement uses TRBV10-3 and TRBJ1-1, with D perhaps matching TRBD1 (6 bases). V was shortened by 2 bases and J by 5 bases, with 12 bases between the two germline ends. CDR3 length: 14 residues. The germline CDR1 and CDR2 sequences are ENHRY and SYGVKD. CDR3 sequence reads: CAISERRGQTEAFF. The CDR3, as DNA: TGTGCCATCAGTGAGCGGCGGGGGCAGACTGAAGCTTTCTTT.

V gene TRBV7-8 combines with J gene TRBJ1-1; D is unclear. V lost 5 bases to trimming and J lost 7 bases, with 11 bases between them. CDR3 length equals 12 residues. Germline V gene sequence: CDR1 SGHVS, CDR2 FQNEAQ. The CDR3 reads CASSPLFGEAFF. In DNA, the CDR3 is TGTGCCAGCAGCCCGCTTTTCGGTGAAGCTTTCTTT.

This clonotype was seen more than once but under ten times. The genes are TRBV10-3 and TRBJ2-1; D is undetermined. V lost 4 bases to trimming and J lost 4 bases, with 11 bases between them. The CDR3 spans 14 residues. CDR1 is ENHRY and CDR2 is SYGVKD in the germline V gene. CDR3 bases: TGTGCCATCAGTGTGCGGTCGCGATACAATGAGCAGTTCTTC. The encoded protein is CAISVRSRYNEQFF.

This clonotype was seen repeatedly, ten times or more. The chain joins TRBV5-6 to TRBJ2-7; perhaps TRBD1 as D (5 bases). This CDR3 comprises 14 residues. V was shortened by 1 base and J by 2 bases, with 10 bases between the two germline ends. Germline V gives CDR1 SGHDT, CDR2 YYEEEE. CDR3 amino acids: CASSLRQTPYEQYF. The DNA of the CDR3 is TGTGCCAGCAGCTTGAGACAGACCCCCTACGAGCAGTACTTC.